This TCR beta chain was retrieved from a study of cytomegalovirus exposure and HLA in healthy donors. Healthy bone marrow donors made up the cohort. Primers: 60 Vbeta forward and 13 Jbeta reverse. Assay used: immunoSEQ multiplex PCR; TCRdb lists only in-frame clones, some missing. The sample holds approximately 110,000 clones, over 60% seen once. Study-wide findings and caveats: In vitro assays verified that a few CMV-associated chains recognized CMV antigens specifically. As a later analysis revealed, the rate of TCR association differed by HLA locus, with DRB1 most and HLA-C fewest.

Note on this clone: The antigen is not known.

V shed 6 bases and J shed 5 bases, with 10 bases lying between them. Germline CDR1 reads SNHLY; CDR2 reads FYNNEI. CDR3 length: 13 amino acids. The receptor's source is a female donor in good health and CMV-seropositive. The source material was PBMCs. J is TRBJ2-2 and V is TRBV2; D perhaps matches TRBD1 (5 bases). CDR3 coding DNA: TGTGCCAGCAGGCCACAGGAAACCGGGGAGCTGTTTTTT. Protein sequence: CASRPQETGELFF.